These T cell receptor beta chains were read from a single sample in a study of blood T cell repertoires in COVID-19. The assay was immunoSEQ multiplex PCR, and TCRdb's table has in-frame clones only and misses some. The data contain about 260,000 clones, around 87% of them singletons. Input material: peripheral blood. These receptors came from a woman aged 40 to 55 who had recovered from COVID-19. The CDR3 runs from the conserved cysteine through the conserved F or W. The D gene is left open where the match is weak. Only part of the rows carry a size: once, few, many, or a class if the clone is expanded.

.	TRBD1	TRBV27	TRBJ2-2	CASSRWGSGQGTGELFF	TGTGCCAGCAGTCGATGGGGTTCGGGACAGGGAACCGGGGAGCTGTTTTTT
.	TRBD2	TRBV4-3	TRBJ2-5	CASSQDAAGGRETQYF	TGCGCCAGCAGCCAAGATGCAGCGGGGGGGCGGGAGACCCAGTACTTC
.	TRBD1	TRBV11-2	TRBJ2-3	CASSLGPELDRAAQYF	TGTGCCAGCAGCTTAGGACCCGAACTCGACAGGGCAGCGCAGTATTTT
.	.	TRBV5-8	TRBJ1-6	CASSFASSYNSPLHF	TGTGCCAGCAGCTTCGCCAGCTCCTATAATTCACCCCTCCACTTT
.	TRBD1	TRBV2	TRBJ1-1	CASSEEGQGHTEAFF	TGTGCCAGCAGTGAAGAGGGACAGGGTCACACTGAAGCTTTCTTT
.	TRBD1	TRBV12-3/TRBV12-4	TRBJ2-5	CASSFIGGQTQYF	TGTGCCAGCAGTTTCATAGGGGGCCAGACCCAGTACTTC
.	.	TRBV12-3/TRBV12-4	TRBJ2-3	CASSRAGDTQYF	TGTGCCAGCAGCCGAGCTGGAGATACGCAGTATTTT
.	TRBD1	TRBV19	TRBJ1-2	CASSSGQGAPYGYGYTF	TGTGCCAGTAGTTCCGGACAGGGGGCTCCCTATGGCTATGGCTACACCTTC
once	.	TRBV7-2	TRBJ1-2	CASSPSGGATYGYTF	TGTGCCAGCAGCCCATCGGGGGGCGCGACCTATGGCTACACCTTC
.	.	TRBV28	TRBJ1-1	CASTRGGVNTEAFF	TGTGCCAGTACTAGGGGGGGTGTCAACACTGAAGCTTTCTTT
.	TRBD2	TRBV12-5	TRBJ2-7	CASGFPQAGGPYEQYF	TGTGCTAGTGGTTTCCCCCAAGCGGGGGGGCCCTACGAGCAGTACTTC